This TCR beta chain was profiled in a study of blood T cells in healthy people across ages. Study observations and caveats: TCR beta diversity, measured per million T cells, fell in a roughly linear way with age. More naive CD4+ cells and higher diversity were found in long-lived than in aged donors.

The CDR3 spans 14 residues. For the second PCR, which ran for 7 to 11 cycles, a sample-barcoded 5' primer and a J-beta primer mix were used. TCRdb used MiXCR to reprocess the 5' RACE reads, holding one entry per CDR3 protein. The sample shows roughly 1,700,000 distinct CDR3 sequences, approximately 30% of them seen only once. This clonotype appeared a single time. The antigen is not known. A much larger clonotype is one base distant, so this may be a read error. Sequencing was carried out using blood. V and J are TRBV12-3 or TRBV12-4 and TRBJ2-4; D could derive from TRBD1 or TRBD2 (5 bases each). The receptor's source is a woman in her 30s in good health. The CDR3 DNA reads TGTACCAGCAGGGAACGGGGACGTAAAAACATTCAGTACTTC. Translation: CTSRERGRKNIQYF.